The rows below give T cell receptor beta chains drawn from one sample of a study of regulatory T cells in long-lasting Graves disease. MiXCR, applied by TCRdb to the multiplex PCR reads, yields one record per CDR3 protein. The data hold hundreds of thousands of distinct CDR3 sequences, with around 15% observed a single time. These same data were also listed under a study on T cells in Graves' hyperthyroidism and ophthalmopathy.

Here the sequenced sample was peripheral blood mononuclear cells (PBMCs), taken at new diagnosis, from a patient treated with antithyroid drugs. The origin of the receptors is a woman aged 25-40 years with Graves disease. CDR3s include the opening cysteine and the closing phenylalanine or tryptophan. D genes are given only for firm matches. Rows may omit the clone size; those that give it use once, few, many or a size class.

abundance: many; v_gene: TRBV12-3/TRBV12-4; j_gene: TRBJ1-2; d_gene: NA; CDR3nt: TGTGCCAGCAGCCCCATCGACAGGAGTAATGGCTACACCTTC; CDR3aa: CASSPIDRSNGYTF
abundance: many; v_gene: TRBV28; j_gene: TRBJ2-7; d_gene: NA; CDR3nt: TGTGCCAGCAGTTCCGGGATCTACGAGCAGTACTTC; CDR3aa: CASSSGIYEQYF
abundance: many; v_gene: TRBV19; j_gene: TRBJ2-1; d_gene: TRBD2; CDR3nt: TGTGCCAGTAGTGCCAGCCCCGGGACTAGCGGGAAGGTCTACAATGAGCAGTTCTTC; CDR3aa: CASSASPGTSGKVYNEQFF
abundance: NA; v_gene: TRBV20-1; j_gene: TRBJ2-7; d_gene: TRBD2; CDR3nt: TGCAGTGCTAGTGACCAGTCAGGGACTAGCGGGACCCCCTACGAGCAGTACTTC; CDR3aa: CSASDQSGTSGTPYEQYF
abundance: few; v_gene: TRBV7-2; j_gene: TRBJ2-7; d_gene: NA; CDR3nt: TGTGCCAGCAGCTTAATGCCGGCGGGTTCTAGCTCCTACGAGCGGTACTTC; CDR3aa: CASSLMPAGSSSYERYF
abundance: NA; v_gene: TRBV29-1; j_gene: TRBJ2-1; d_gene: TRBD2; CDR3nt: TGCAGCGCCGAGGGGGGGACTAGCAGTGTCAATGAGCAGTTCTTC; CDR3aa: CSAEGGTSSVNEQFF
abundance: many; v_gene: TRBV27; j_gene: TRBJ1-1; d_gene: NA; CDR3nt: TGTGCCAGCAGTTTATCCGGACAGCAAGCTTTCTTT; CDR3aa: CASSLSGQQAFF
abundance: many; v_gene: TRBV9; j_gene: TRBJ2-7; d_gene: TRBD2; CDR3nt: TGTGCCAGCAGCGTAACAGCGGGAGCCCCCTACGAGCAGTACTTC; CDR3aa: CASSVTAGAPYEQYF
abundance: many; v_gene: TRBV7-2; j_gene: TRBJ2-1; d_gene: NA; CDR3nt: TGTGCCAGCAGCCCCAGCTTAATTGGGACTCTCTACAATGAGCAGTTCTTC; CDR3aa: CASSPSLIGTLYNEQFF
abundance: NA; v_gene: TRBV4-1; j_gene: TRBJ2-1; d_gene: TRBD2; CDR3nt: TGCGCCAGCAGCGTACATAGCGGGAGGGCCCACAATGAGCAGTTCTTC; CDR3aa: CASSVHSGRAHNEQFF
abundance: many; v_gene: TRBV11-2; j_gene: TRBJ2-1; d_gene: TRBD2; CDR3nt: TGTGCCAGCAGCTTAGACGTTAGCGGGAGTAGCGTAAATGAGCAGTTCTTC; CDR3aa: CASSLDVSGSSVNEQFF
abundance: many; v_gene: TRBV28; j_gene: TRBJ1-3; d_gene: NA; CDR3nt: TGTGCCAGCAGTTTATTGGCAGGGGCAGCTGGAAACACCATATATTTT; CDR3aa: CASSLLAGAAGNTIYF
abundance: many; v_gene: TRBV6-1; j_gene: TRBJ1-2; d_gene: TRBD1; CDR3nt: TGTGCCAGCAGTCGCCCGGGACAGAGCACGGATGGCTACACCTTC; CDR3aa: CASSRPGQSTDGYTF
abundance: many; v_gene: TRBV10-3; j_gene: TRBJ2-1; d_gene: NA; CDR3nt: TGTGCCATCAGTGAGTCTGGCCGCGGGAAGTCCTACAATGAGCAGTTCTTC; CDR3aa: CAISESGRGKSYNEQFF
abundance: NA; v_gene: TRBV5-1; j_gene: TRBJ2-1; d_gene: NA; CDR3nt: TGTGCCAGCAGCTCGACGGGAGCTGGTGAGCAGTTCTTC; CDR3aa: CASSSTGAGEQFF
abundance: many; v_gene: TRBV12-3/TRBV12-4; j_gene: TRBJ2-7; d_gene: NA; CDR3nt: TGTGCCAGCAGTTTAAGTAGGAGTTTGTACGAGCAGTACTTC; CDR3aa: CASSLSRSLYEQYF
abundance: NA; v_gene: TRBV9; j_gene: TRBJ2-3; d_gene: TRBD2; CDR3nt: TGTGCCAGCAGCAACCACCCGGGACTAGCGGGAAATACGCAGTATTTT; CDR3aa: CASSNHPGLAGNTQYF
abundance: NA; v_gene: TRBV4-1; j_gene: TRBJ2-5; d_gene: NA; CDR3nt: TGCGCCAGCAGCCAAGGGCCCGGGGGGACCCAGTACTTC; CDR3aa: CASSQGPGGTQYF